This T cell receptor beta chain was observed in a study of breast tumors, draining lymph nodes, adjacent tissues. Samples came from axillary lymph nodes draining the breast cancer. In the case of this clonotype: The target antigen is unknown. A much larger clone sits a single nucleotide away, making a read error possible.

Germline CDR1 is MNHNS and CDR2 is SASEGT. The CDR3 extends over 12 amino acids. A single record per CDR3 protein comes from TCRdb applying MiXCR to the multiplex PCR reads. Of 180,000 or so distinct CDR3 sequences listed, 31% are singletons. Findings and limits, study-wide: Tumor repertoires ranked between lymph nodes and nontumor tissue in diversity, with V and J gene preferences. The lymph node origin of tumor T cells was framed as consistent with a hypothesis, not demonstrated.

This receptor was obtained from a female donor with breast cancer. Some clones in this sample may be carry-over from other donors' samples. The gene calls are TRBV6-1 and TRBJ2-5, with D uncertain. Input material: axillary lymph node tissue. CDR3 in DNA: TGTGCCAGCAGGGAAGACCAAGAGACCCAGTACTTC. This encodes CASREDQETQYF.